These 12 T cell receptor beta chains were all obtained from the same sample, sequenced in a study of cytotoxic CD8 clonotypes in ibrutinib-treated CLL. TCRdb keeps only in-frame clones here, not all; method: immunoSEQ multiplex PCR. The sample holds 250,000 to 350,000 clones, approximately 76% seen once. This specimen was PBMCs, taken at disease progression, from a patient treated with ibrutinib. These receptors came from a human donor with chronic lymphocytic leukemia.

The rearrangement links TRBV7-2 to TRBJ2-3, with 9 bases fitting TRBD2. The V and J ends lost 5 bases and 0 bases, in that order; junction bases with no gene match: 3. The CDR3 sequence is 15 residues long. Germline V gene sequence: CDR1 SGHTA, CDR2 FQGNSA. Here the CDR3 reads CASSRTSGSTDTQYF. CDR3 in DNA: TGTGCCAGCAGCCGCACTAGCGGGAGCACAGATACGCAGTATTTT. Variable domain in full (rest from reference TRBV7-2 and TRBJ2-3): GAGVSQSPSNKVTEKGKDVELRCDPISGHTALYWYRQSLGQGLEFLIYFQGNSAPDKSGLPSDRFSAERTGGSVSTLTIQRTQQEDSAVYLCASSRTSGSTDTQYFGPGTRLTVL.

The chain carries TRBV13 and TRBJ1-6; 7 nucleotides agree with TRBD1. V dropped 5 bases and J dropped 4; count of bases not matched to a gene: 8. The CDR3 extends over 16 amino acids. Germline assignment: CDR1 PRHDT and CDR2 FYEKMQ (reference sequence). The CDR3 region is CASSPRLGQYNSPLHF. CDR3 nucleotide sequence: TGTGCCAGCAGCCCTCGCTTGGGACAGTATAATTCACCCCTCCACTTT.

This rearrangement joins TRBV7-9 to TRBJ2-3; TRBD1 might be the D (6 bases). This CDR3 comprises 17 residues. V was shortened by 0 bases and J by 1 base, with 14 bases between the two germline ends. Germline-derived CDR1 and CDR2 are SEHNR and FQNEAQ (reference sequence). CDR3 in amino acids: CASSLALGGPRTDTQYF. CDR3 coding DNA: TGTGCCAGCAGCTTAGCCCTAGGGGGACCACGCACAGATACGCAGTATTTT.

The chain has TRBV12-2 and TRBJ2-5. TRBV12-2 corresponds to a pseudogene. This CDR3 comprises 15 residues. The CDR3 DNA reads TGTGCAAGTCGCTTAACCAGAGCAAGTAAAGAGACCCAGTACTTC. Amino acids: CASRLTRASKETQYF.

This clone was seen a few times. This chain links TRBV7-9 with TRBJ1-2; 7 bases align to TRBD1. Germline values: CDR1 SEHNR, CDR2 FQNEAQ (reference sequence). Germline trimming cut 0 bases from V and 2 bases from J; bases unmatched to any gene: 6. CDR3 length equals 16 residues. CDR3: CASSLASGQINYGYTF. CDR3 DNA sequence: TGTGCCAGCAGCTTAGCCTCGGGACAGATAAACTATGGCTACACCTTC.

The CDR3 loop is CASSSTEGQGIEQYF. As DNA, the CDR3 is TGTGCCAGCAGCTCCACAGAGGGACAGGGGATCGAGCAGTACTTC. The chain is built from TRBV7-9 and TRBJ2-7, with 10 bases that match TRBD1. The germline gives CDR1 SEHNR, CDR2 FQNEAQ (reference sequence). The CDR3 is 15 residues long. Trimming took 4 bases from V and 6 from J; bases not matched to a gene: 9.

The chain has TRBV6-6 and TRBJ2-1; no definite D call. The CDR3 runs 13 residues. Trimming took 6 bases from V and 3 from J, leaving 9 bases between them. Germline CDR1 MNHNY, CDR2 SVGAGI (reference sequence). The CDR3 sequence is CASSRNGYNEQFF. The CDR3 nucleotides read TGTGCCAGCAGCCGAAATGGCTACAATGAGCAGTTCTTC.

This chain connects TRBV4-1 to TRBJ1-4; D is unclear. The germline V gene encodes CDR1 MGHRA and CDR2 YSYEKL. The CDR3 is made up of 17 amino acids. Between the trimmed V and J ends, which lost 0 bases and 11 bases, there was a span of 22 bases. CDR3 bases: TGCGCCAGCAGCCAAGATAACATTCGGGCGGGGATCGGGAAACTGTTTTTT. This translates into CASSQDNIRAGIGKLFF.

This chain joins TRBV7-8 and TRBJ2-7; the D gene is possibly TRBD1 (5 bases). Trimming took off 1 base at V and 0 bases at J, with 10 bases between the two ends. The CDR3 spans 15 residues. Looked up from germline, CDR1 is SGHVS and CDR2 is FQNEAQ. The CDR3 coding sequence is TGTGCCAGCAGCTTAGTCGCGACAGCCTCCTACGAGCAGTACTTC. It yields the protein CASSLVATASYEQYF.

The rearrangement links TRBV19 to TRBJ2-1; D is undetermined. The CDR3 loop spans 14 amino acids. Germline V CDR1 and CDR2: LNHDA, SQIVND (reference sequence). The V end was cut by 7 bases, the J end by 6 bases, with 16 bases between. The CDR3 sequence is CASNVQPGGNEQFF. In DNA, the CDR3 is TGTGCCAGTAACGTCCAACCGGGCGGCAATGAGCAGTTCTTC.

This clone appeared once. The gene calls are TRBV5-1 and TRBJ2-3; the match to TRBD2 covers 14 bases. J was trimmed by 2 bases and V by 5 bases; bases with no gene match: 13. Germline V lookup: CDR1 SGHRS, CDR2 YFSETQ. This CDR3 has 19 residues. CDR3 protein: CASRPGLAGGYPVTDTQYF. In DNA, the CDR3 is TGCGCCAGCAGACCTGGACTAGCGGGGGGCTACCCAGTCACAGATACGCAGTATTTT.

The chain employs TRBV4-1 and TRBJ2-7, with a possible D match to TRBD2 (6 bases). Per the germline V gene, CDR1 is MGHRA and CDR2 is YSYEKL. The CDR3 totals 13 residues. V lost 4 bases and J lost 2, with 9 bases in between. The CDR3 bases are TGCGCCAGCAGCCCGGGACTTACCTACGAGCAGTACTTC. This translates into CASSPGLTYEQYF.